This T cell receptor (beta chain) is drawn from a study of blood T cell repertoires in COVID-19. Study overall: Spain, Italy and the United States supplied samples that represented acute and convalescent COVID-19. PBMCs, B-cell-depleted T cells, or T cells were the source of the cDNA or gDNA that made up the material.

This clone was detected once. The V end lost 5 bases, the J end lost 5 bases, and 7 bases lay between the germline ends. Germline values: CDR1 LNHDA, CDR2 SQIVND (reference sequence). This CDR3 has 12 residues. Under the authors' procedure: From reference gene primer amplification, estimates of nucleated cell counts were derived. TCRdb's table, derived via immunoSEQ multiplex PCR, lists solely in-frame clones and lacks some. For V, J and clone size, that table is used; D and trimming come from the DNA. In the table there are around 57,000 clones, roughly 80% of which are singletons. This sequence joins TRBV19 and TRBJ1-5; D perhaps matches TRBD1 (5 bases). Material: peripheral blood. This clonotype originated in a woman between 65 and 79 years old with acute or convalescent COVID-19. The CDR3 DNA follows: TGTGCCAGTAGTGACAGATATCAGCCCCAGCATTTT. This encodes CASSDRYQPQHF.